These T cell receptor beta chains were read from a single sample in a study of OX40 agonist ivuxolimab in advanced cancers. The repertoire was sequenced with immunoSEQ multiplex PCR; TCRdb's copy has only in-frame clones and lacks some. The sample records fewer than 70,000 clones, around nine tenths being singletons. The sequences come from CD4+ or CD8+ T cells sorted from blood, collected in a trial of the OX40 agonist ivuxolimab. Every receptor here comes from an adult with an advanced solid tumor such as melanoma, head and neck, liver or kidney cancer. Each CDR3 is given with its conserved first and last residue. The order of the fields is J gene, D gene, V gene, clone size, CDR3 DNA, CDR3 protein. The D gene is left open where the match is weak. The listing skips clone size in some rows; elsewhere it reads once, few, many or a size class.

J: TRBJ2-3; D: -; V: TRBV27; size: -; DNA: TGTGCCAGCAGTTCCCGGGGCCGGCCAGATACGCAGTATTTT; CDR3: CASSSRGRPDTQYF
J: TRBJ1-1; D: -; V: TRBV29-1; size: -; DNA: TGCAGCGTTGGGACCGTTGAAGCTTTCTTT; CDR3: CSVGTVEAFF
J: TRBJ2-3; D: TRBD2; V: TRBV5-1; size: -; DNA: TGCGCCAGCAGCTTGGGACTAGCGGGAGGGCCACGGGACACAGATACGCAGTATTTT; CDR3: CASSLGLAGGPRDTDTQYF
J: TRBJ2-2; D: TRBD2; V: TRBV5-1; size: -; DNA: TGCGCCAGCAGCCAAAAACTAGCGGGAGATCGAGGGGAGCTGTTTTTT; CDR3: CASSQKLAGDRGELFF
J: TRBJ1-4; D: -; V: TRBV7-9; size: -; DNA: TGTGCCAGCAGCGCACCAGTAAATAATGAAAAACTGTTTTTT; CDR3: CASSAPVNNEKLFF
J: TRBJ1-1; D: -; V: TRBV18; size: -; DNA: TGTGCCAGCTCACCAAGTGCAATGGGCAGGAGCACTGAAGCTTTCTTT; CDR3: CASSPSAMGRSTEAFF
J: TRBJ2-3; D: TRBD1; V: TRBV5-4; size: -; DNA: TGTGCCAGCAGCACACTGGATGGACAGGGGGGAGATACGCAGTATTTT; CDR3: CASSTLDGQGGDTQYF
J: TRBJ2-3; D: TRBD1; V: TRBV5-1; size: -; DNA: TGCGCCAGCAGCTTAACCGGGACAGGGGGCACAGATACGCAGTATTTT; CDR3: CASSLTGTGGTDTQYF
J: TRBJ2-3; D: -; V: TRBV11-2; size: once; DNA: TGTGCCAGCAGCCACGGTCAGGGGCCATCAGATACGCAGTATTTT; CDR3: CASSHGQGPSDTQYF
J: TRBJ2-2; D: TRBD1; V: TRBV5-4; size: -; DNA: TGTGCCAGCAGCTTAGTACAGGGGCTGTACACCGGGGAGCTGTTTTTT; CDR3: CASSLVQGLYTGELFF
J: TRBJ2-5; D: TRBD2; V: TRBV25-1; size: -; DNA: TGTGCCAGCAGTCTAGAGATGGGACTAGCGGGAGGAGAGACCCAGTACTTC; CDR3: CASSLEMGLAGGETQYF
J: TRBJ1-5; D: TRBD1; V: TRBV2; size: -; DNA: TGTGCCAGCAGTCGAAGACAGGGTACGAGCAATCAGCCCCAGCATTTT; CDR3: CASSRRQGTSNQPQHF
J: TRBJ2-4; D: -; V: TRBV19; size: -; DNA: TGTGCCAGTAGAAATTACAACACCCGAGCCTACTTC; CDR3: CASRNYNTRAYF
J: TRBJ1-5; D: -; V: TRBV2; size: -; DNA: TGTGCCAGCAGTGAACAGGGAAGCCACCAGCCCCAGCATTTT; CDR3: CASSEQGSHQPQHF
J: TRBJ1-1; D: -; V: TRBV2; size: -; DNA: TGTGCCAGCAGTGATGCCAGGGGCTTGACTGAAGCTTTCTTT; CDR3: CASSDARGLTEAFF
J: TRBJ2-1; D: TRBD1; V: TRBV4-1; size: -; DNA: TGCGCCAGCAGCTCCCGCGGCATTGGACAGGGTGAGCAGTTCTTC; CDR3: CASSSRGIGQGEQFF
J: TRBJ1-2; D: TRBD1; V: TRBV4-1; size: -; DNA: TGCGCCAGCAGCCAAGAAGGGACAGGGTGGAGTGGCTACACCTTC; CDR3: CASSQEGTGWSGYTF
J: TRBJ2-1; D: TRBD2; V: TRBV11-3; size: -; DNA: TGTGCCAGCAGCTTTTGCCTAGCGGGAGTCAATGAGCAGTTCTTC; CDR3: CASSFCLAGVNEQFF
J: TRBJ2-1; D: TRBD2; V: TRBV10-1; size: -; DNA: TGCGCCAGCAGTGAGGAGGTAGCGGGAGGGGTTGAGCAGTTCTTC; CDR3: CASSEEVAGGVEQFF
J: TRBJ1-4; D: -; V: TRBV11-2; size: -; DNA: TGTGCCAGCAGCGATAGACCGGGACGAAATGAAAAACTGTTTTTT; CDR3: CASSDRPGRNEKLFF
J: TRBJ1-5; D: -; V: TRBV4-1; size: -; DNA: TGCGCCAGCAGCCAAGAAAGCGGTCCAGGGTGGCAGCCCCAGCATTTT; CDR3: CASSQESGPGWQPQHF
J: TRBJ1-2; D: -; V: TRBV10-3; size: -; DNA: TGTGCCATCAGTTCCGGGGAACTTTATGGCTACACCTTC; CDR3: CAISSGELYGYTF
J: TRBJ1-5; D: -; V: TRBV1; size: -; DNA: TGCACCAGCAGCCAAGAGCAGCCCCAGCATTTT; CDR3: CTSSQEQPQHF
J: TRBJ2-6; D: TRBD2; V: TRBV10-2; size: -; DNA: TGCGCCACCCAGCTAGCGGGAGGGCCTTCTGGGGCCAACGTCCTGACTTTC; CDR3: CATQLAGGPSGANVLTF